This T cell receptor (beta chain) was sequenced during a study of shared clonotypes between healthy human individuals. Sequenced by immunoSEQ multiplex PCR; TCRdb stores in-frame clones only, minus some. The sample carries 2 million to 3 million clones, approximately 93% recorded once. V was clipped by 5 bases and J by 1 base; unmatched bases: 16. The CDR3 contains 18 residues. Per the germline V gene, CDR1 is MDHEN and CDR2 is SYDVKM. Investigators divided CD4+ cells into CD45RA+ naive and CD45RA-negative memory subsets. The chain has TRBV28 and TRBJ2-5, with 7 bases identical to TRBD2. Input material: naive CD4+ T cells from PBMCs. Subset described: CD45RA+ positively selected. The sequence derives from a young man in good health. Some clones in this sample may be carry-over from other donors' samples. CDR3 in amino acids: CASSPYRRASGSQETQYF. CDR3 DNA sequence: TGTGCCAGCAGTCCCTACCGGAGGGCTAGCGGTAGCCAAGAGACCCAGTACTTC.